The clone carrying this T cell receptor (beta chain) was observed a few times. Its target is not known. The length of the CDR3 is 15 residues. Germline CDR1 SGHVS, CDR2 FQNEAQ. The ends lost 5 bases at V and 0 bases at J; junction bases unmatched: 7. Both 60 Vbeta primers and 13 Jbeta primers went into the PCR. Libraries were prepared by immunoSEQ multiplex PCR; TCRdb keeps only in-frame clonotypes and omits some of them. This table holds about 160,000 clones, roughly 72% found once. The data belong to a study of cytomegalovirus exposure and HLA in healthy donors. The study's findings and limits: Three CMV-associated chains proved CMV antigen-specific in vitro. The authors assumed roughly uniform sequencing depth across donors for presence/absence analyses. Previous analysis showed most TCR beta V segments were productive about 87% or about 30% of the time. An analysis that came later showed most CMV-associated TCR beta chains appearing HLA-restricted.

The clonotype comes from a man aged 40-50 years in good health and CMV-seropositive. V and J are TRBV7-8 and TRBJ2-7, with TRBD2 identical over 7 bases. Sequencing was done on a sample of PBMCs. The CDR3 loop is CASSPLAVSSYEQYF. The CDR3 bases are TGTGCCAGCAGCCCCCTAGCGGTGAGCTCCTACGAGCAGTACTTC.